This is a list of T cell receptor beta chains from one sample in a study of blood T cell repertoires in COVID-19. The table came from immunoSEQ multiplex PCR; TCRdb's copy has only in-frame clones and leaves some out. The data contain a few hundred thousand clones, 91% of them singletons. Sequencing was carried out using PBMCs or T cells enriched from blood (not recorded which). The receptor set was obtained from a human donor in a cohort exposed to, infected with or recovered from COVID-19 (not recorded which). The donor label of this sample is uncertain. CDR3s include the opening cysteine and the closing phenylalanine or tryptophan. The size field is filled for only some rows; it gives once, few, many or a size class.

v_gene	j_gene	abundance	CDR3aa
TRBV4-2	TRBJ1-5	.	CASSQDYGTGISNQPQHF
TRBV3-1/TRBV3-2	TRBJ2-7	.	CASSQGLGGYEQYF
TRBV5-1	TRBJ1-1	once	CASSLRDRAYTEAFF
TRBV3-1/TRBV3-2	TRBJ2-1	.	CASSLTSGELYNEQFF
TRBV30	TRBJ1-1	.	CAWSPGLRTEAFF
TRBV7-2	TRBJ1-1	.	CASSLGGQGSTEAFF
TRBV5-1	TRBJ1-1	.	CASRKDTANTEAFF
TRBV15	TRBJ2-1	.	CATSRDGNEQFF
TRBV5-5	TRBJ2-7	once	CASSLLRTYEQYF
TRBV5-1	TRBJ2-6	.	CASSLGLAGANVLTF
TRBV30	TRBJ1-3	.	CAGNRASGNTIYF
TRBV19	TRBJ1-2	.	CASRADGRRGYGYTF